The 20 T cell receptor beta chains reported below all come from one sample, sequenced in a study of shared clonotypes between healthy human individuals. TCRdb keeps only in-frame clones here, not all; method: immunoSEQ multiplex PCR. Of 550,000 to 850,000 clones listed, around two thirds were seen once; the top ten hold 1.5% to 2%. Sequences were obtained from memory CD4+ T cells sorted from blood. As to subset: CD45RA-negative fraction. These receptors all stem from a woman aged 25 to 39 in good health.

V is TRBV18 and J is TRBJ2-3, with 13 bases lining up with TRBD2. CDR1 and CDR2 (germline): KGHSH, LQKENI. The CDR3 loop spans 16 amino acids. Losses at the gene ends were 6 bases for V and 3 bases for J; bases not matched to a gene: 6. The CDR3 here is CASSPWTSGSTDTQYF. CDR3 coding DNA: TGTGCCAGCTCTCCTTGGACTAGCGGGAGTACAGATACGCAGTATTTT.

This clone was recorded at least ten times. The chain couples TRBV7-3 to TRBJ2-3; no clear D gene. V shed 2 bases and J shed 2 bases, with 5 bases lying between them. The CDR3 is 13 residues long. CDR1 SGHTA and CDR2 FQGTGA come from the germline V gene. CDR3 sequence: CASSLSDTDTQYF. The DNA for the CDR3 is TGTGCCAGCAGCTTATCGGACACAGATACGCAGTATTTT.

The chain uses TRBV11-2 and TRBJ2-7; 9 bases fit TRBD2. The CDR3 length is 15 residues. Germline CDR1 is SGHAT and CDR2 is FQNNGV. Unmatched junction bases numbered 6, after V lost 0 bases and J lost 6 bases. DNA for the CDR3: TGTGCCAGCAGCTTAGAAGCTAGCGGGATTTCCGAGCAGTACTTC. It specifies CASSLEASGISEQYF.

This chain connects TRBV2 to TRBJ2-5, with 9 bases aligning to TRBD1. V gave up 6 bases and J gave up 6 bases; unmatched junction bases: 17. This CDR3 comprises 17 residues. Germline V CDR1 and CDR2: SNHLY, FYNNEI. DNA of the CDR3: TGTGCCAGCAGGGCCTCCCCTTACCGGGACAGGGACCAGACCCAGTACTTC. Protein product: CASRASPYRDRDQTQYF.

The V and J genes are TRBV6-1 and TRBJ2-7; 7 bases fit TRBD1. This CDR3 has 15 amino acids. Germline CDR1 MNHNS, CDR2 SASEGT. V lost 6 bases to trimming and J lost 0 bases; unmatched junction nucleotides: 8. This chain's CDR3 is CASRAGTASSYEQYF. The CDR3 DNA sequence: TGTGCCAGCAGAGCCGGGACAGCCAGCTCCTACGAGCAGTACTTC.

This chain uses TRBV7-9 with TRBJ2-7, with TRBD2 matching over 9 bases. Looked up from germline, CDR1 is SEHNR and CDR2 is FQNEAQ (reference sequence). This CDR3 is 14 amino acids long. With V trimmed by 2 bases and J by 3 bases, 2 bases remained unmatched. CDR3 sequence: CASSLYSGSYEQYF. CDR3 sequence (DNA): TGTGCCAGCAGCTTATATAGCGGGAGCTACGAGCAGTACTTC. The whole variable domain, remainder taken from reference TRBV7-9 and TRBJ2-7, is DTGVSQNPRHKITKRGQNVTFRCDPISEHNRLYWYRQTLGQGPEFLTYFQNEAQLEKSRLLSDRFSAERPKGSFSTLEIQRTEQGDSAMYLCASSLYSGSYEQYFGPGTRLTVT.

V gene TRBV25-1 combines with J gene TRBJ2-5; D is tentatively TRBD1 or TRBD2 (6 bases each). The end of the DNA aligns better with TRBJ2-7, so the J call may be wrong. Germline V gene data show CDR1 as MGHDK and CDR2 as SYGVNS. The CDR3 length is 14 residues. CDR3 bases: TGTGCCAGCGTCAAATGGGGGGCGTCCTACGAGCAGTACTTC. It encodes CASVKWGASYEQYF.

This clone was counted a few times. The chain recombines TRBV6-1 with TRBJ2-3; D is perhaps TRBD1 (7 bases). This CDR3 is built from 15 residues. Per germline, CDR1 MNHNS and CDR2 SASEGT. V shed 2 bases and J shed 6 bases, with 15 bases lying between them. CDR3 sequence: CASSEQGPGGDTQYF. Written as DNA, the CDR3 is TGTGCCAGCAGTGAACAGGGCCCAGGGGGGGATACGCAGTATTTT.

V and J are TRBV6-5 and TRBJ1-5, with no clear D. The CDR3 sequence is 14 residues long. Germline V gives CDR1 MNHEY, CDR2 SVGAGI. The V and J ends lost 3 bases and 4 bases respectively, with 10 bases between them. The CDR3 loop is CASSYSYGNQPQHF. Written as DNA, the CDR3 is TGTGCCAGCAGTTATTCCTATGGGAATCAGCCCCAGCATTTT.

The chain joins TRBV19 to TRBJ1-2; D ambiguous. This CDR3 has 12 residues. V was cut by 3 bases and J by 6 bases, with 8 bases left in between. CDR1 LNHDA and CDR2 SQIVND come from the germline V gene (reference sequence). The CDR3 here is CASSISEDGYTF. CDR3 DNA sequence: TGTGCCAGTAGTATTTCCGAAGATGGCTACACCTTC.

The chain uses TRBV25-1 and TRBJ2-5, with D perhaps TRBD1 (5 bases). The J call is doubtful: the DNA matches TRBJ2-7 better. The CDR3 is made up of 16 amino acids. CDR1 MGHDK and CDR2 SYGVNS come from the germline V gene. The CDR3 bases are TGTGCCAGCAGTGAGCCGACAGCGCGAAGAGCCTACGAGCAGTACTTC. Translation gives CASSEPTARRAYEQYF.

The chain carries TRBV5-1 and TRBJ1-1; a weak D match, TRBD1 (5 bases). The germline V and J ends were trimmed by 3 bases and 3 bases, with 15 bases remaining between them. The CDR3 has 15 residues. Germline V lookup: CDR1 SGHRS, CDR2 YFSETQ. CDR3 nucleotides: TGCGCCAGCAGCTACGACAAGGTAGGGGACACTGAAGCTTTCTTT. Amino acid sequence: CASSYDKVGDTEAFF.

Here the CDR3 reads CASRRPSGRVGDEQFF. As DNA, the CDR3 is TGTGCCAGTAGACGACCCAGCGGGAGAGTTGGCGATGAGCAGTTCTTC. The chain uses TRBV19 and TRBJ2-1; 8 bases are shared with TRBD2. Germline loops: CDR1 LNHDA, CDR2 SQIVND (reference sequence). The length of the CDR3 is 16 residues. The trim removed 6 bases at V and 8 bases at J, leaving 15 bases unmatched.

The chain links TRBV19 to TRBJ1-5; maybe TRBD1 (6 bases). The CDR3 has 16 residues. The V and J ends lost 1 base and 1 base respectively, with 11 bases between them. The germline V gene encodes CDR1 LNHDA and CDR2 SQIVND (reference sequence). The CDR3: CASSIGQAGSNQPQHF. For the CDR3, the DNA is TGTGCCAGTAGTATAGGACAGGCGGGGAGCAATCAGCCCCAGCATTTT.

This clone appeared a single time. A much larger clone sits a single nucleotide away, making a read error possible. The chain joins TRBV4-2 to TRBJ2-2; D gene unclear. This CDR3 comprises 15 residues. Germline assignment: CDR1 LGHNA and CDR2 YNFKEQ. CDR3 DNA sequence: TGTGCCAACAGCCAAGTAGATGGGCTAGGCGGGGAGCTGTTTTTT. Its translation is CANSQVDGLGGELFF.

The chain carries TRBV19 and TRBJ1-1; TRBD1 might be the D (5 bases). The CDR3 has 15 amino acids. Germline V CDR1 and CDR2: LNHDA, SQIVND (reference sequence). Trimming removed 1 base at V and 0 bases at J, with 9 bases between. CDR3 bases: TGTGCCAGTAGTATAGTGTCAGGGTTGAACACTGAAGCTTTCTTT. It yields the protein CASSIVSGLNTEAFF.

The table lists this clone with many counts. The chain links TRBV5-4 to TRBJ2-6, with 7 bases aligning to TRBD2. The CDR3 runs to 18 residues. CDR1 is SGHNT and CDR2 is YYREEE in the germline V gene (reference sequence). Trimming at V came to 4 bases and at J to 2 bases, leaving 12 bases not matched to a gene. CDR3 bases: TGTGCCAGCAGCCCAGACAGCGGGGCCCCTACTGGGGCCAACGTCCTGACTTTC. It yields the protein CASSPDSGAPTGANVLTF.

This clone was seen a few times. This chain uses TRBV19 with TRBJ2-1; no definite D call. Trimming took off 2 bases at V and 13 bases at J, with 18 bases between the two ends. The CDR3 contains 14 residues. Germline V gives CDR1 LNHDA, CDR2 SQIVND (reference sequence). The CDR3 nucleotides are TGTGCCAGTAGTATATCGGTCACGAGCTCATCCCAGTTCTTC. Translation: CASSISVTSSSQFF.

The CDR3 DNA follows: TGCAGCGTTGATCAGGGGTTAGAGACCCAGTACTTC. It encodes CSVDQGLETQYF. J is TRBJ2-5 and V is TRBV29-1, with D maybe TRBD1 (6 bases). The V end was cut by 3 bases, the J end by 4 bases, with 9 bases between. The germline CDR1 and CDR2 sequences are SQVTM and ANQGSEA. This CDR3 contains 12 residues.

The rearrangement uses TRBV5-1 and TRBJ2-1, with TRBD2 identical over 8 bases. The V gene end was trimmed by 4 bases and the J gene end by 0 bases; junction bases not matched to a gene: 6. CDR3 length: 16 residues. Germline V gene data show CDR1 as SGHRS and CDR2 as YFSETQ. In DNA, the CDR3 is TGCGCCAGCAGCAGGTCTAGCGGGTACTCCTACAATGAGCAGTTCTTC. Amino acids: CASSRSSGYSYNEQFF.